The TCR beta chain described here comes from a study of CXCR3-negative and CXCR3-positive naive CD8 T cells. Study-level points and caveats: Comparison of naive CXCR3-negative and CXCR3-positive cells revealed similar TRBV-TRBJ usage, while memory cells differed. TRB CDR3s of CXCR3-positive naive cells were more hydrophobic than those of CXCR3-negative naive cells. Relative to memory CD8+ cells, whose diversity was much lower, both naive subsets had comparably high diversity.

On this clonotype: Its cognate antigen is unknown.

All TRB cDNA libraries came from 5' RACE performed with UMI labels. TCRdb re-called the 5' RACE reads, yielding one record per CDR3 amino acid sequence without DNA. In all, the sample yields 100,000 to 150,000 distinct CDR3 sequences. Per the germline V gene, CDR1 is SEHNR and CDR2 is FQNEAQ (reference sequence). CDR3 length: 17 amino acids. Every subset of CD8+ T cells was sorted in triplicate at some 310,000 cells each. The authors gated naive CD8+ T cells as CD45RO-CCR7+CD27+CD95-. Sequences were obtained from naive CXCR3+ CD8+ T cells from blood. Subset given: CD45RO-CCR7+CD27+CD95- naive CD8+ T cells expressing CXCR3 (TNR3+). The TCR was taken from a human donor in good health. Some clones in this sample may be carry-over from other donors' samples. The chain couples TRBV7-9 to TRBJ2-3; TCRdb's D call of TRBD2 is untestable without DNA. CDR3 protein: CASSPSGLAGGADTQYF.